Below, 31 T cell receptor beta chains from the same sample are listed, as sequenced in a study of T cells after posttransplantation cyclophosphamide. Busulfan-fludarabine conditioning, marrow transplant, and cyclophosphamide on days +3 and +4 were administered. TCRdb's table, derived via immunoSEQ multiplex PCR, lists solely in-frame clones and lacks some. The data contain more than 10,000 clones, roughly 80% of them singletons. This material consisted of PBMCs, taken 1,700 to 2,000 days after allogeneic stem cell transplant with posttransplant cyclophosphamide. These TCRs come from a female patient aged 50-65 years who received an allogeneic stem cell transplant from a related donor, was CMV-positive, and had no GVHD. Some T cells could come from the graft donor.

This chain connects TRBV27 to TRBJ2-7; D may be TRBD2 (5 bases). Trimming left V 1 base short and J 5 bases short, with 12 bases between. This CDR3 is 14 amino acids long. Per germline, CDR1 MNHEY and CDR2 SMNVEV (reference sequence). Here the CDR3 reads CASSLLYGENEQYF. As DNA, the CDR3 is TGTGCCAGCAGTTTATTATACGGGGAGAACGAGCAGTACTTC.

This chain uses TRBV5-6 with TRBJ2-5; 10 bases fit TRBD1. The CDR3 extends over 15 amino acids. V shed 3 bases, J shed 2 bases, and the junction held 4 bases outside the gene matches. Germline lookup yields CDR1 SGHDT and CDR2 YYEEEE. CDR3 bases: TGTGCCAGCAGCTGGTGGACAGGGGGTCAAGAGACCCAGTACTTC. Amino acid sequence: CASSWWTGGQETQYF.

Only one count was recorded for this clone. The J gene is TRBJ2-5, the V gene TRBV15, with 8 positions matching TRBD2. CDR3 length: 14 residues. The V and J ends lost 5 bases and 5 bases, in that order; junction bases with no gene match: 7. Germline loops: CDR1 LNHNV, CDR2 YYDKDF (reference sequence). CDR3 protein: CATSGAGAWETQYF. The CDR3 DNA follows: TGTGCCACCAGCGGAGCGGGAGCGTGGGAGACCCAGTACTTC.

The chain uses TRBV5-1 and TRBJ2-7, with D perhaps matching TRBD2 (5 bases). The CDR3 totals 13 residues. V gave up 4 bases and J gave up 2 bases, with 10 bases separating them. Germline values: CDR1 SGHRS, CDR2 YFSETQ. In nucleotides, the CDR3 is TGCGCCAGCAGCCTCGACTACACCTACGAGCAGTACTTC. Protein product: CASSLDYTYEQYF.

CDR3 sequence: CASSTRLAQTYNEQFF. CDR3 in DNA: TGTGCCAGCAGTACCCGCTTAGCGCAAACCTACAATGAGCAGTTCTTC. The V gene is TRBV6-6, the J gene TRBJ2-1; the D gene is possibly TRBD2 (5 bases). The CDR3 runs to 16 residues. With 5 bases removed from V and 2 bases from J, the gap between germline ends came to 16 bases. The V gene's germline CDR1 is MNHNY and CDR2 SVGAGI (reference sequence).

This clone was counted a single time. The chain carries TRBV21-1 and TRBJ2-1; TRBD2, the D gene given by the table, was not confirmed from the DNA. TRBV21-1 is given as a pseudogene. The CDR3 is 17 amino acids. This CDR3 reads CASSRRKRERRYNEQFF. As DNA, the CDR3 is TGTGCCAGCAGCAGAAGGAAGCGGGAGAGGCGCTACAATGAGCAGTTCTTC.

The V gene is TRBV10-3, the J gene TRBJ1-1; D unclear. Looked up from germline, CDR1 is ENHRY and CDR2 is SYGVKD. CDR3 length: 14 residues. The V gene lost 9 bases and the J gene lost 6 bases, with 20 bases spanning the gap. CDR3 bases: TGTGCCATACTGCCTGGGCGAGATTATCCTGAAGCTTTCTTT. It specifies CAILPGRDYPEAFF.

The V call is TRBV5-1, the J call TRBJ1-4; 12 nucleotides line up with TRBD1. The CDR3 has 17 residues. Germline V gene data show CDR1 as SGHRS and CDR2 as YFSETQ. V lost 4 bases to trimming and J lost 6 bases; unmatched junction nucleotides: 10. The CDR3 here is CASSTHGTGGVYEKLFF. CDR3 nucleotides: TGCGCCAGCAGCACGCATGGGACAGGGGGCGTTTATGAAAAACTGTTTTTT.

V and J are TRBV27 and TRBJ2-4; tentatively, D is TRBD1 (6 bases). The CDR3 consists of 15 residues. CDR1 MNHEY and CDR2 SMNVEV come from the germline V gene (reference sequence). V was clipped by 9 bases and J by 4 bases, with 19 bases between them. The CDR3 loop is CASGEKQGWKNIQYF. The CDR3 DNA reads TGTGCCAGTGGCGAAAAACAGGGTTGGAAAAACATTCAGTACTTC.

This clone was seen more than once but under ten times. This chain joins TRBV6-5 and TRBJ2-1; 7 bases line up with TRBD1. Germline-derived CDR1 and CDR2 are MNHEY and SVGAGI. Losses at the gene ends were 6 bases for V and 5 bases for J; bases not matched to a gene: 4. The CDR3 is 13 amino acids. The CDR3 sequence: CASRWDRDNEQFF. The CDR3 nucleotides are TGTGCCAGCAGGTGGGACAGAGACAATGAGCAGTTCTTC.

The V gene is TRBV27, the J gene TRBJ1-5; D is possibly TRBD1 (5 bases). The CDR3 loop spans 12 amino acids. Germline CDR1 is MNHEY and CDR2 is SMNVEV (reference sequence). Trimming shortened V by 6 bases and J by 3 bases, and 6 bases separated the two germline ends. CDR3 amino acids: CASSRVNQPQHF. The DNA of the CDR3 is TGTGCCAGCAGCAGGGTCAATCAGCCCCAGCATTTT.

This clone was seen a single time. The V gene is TRBV19, the J gene TRBJ1-1; D is undetermined. Germline CDR1 reads LNHDA; CDR2 reads SQIVND (reference sequence). The V end was cut by 5 bases, the J end by 4 bases, with 11 bases between. CDR3 size: 13 residues. CDR3 sequence reads: CASSGLLSTEAFF. DNA of the CDR3: TGTGCCAGTAGTGGCCTCCTCAGCACTGAAGCTTTCTTT.

The chain joins TRBV5-1 to TRBJ1-1; D is undetermined. Germline V gene data show CDR1 as SGHRS and CDR2 as YFSETQ. The CDR3 totals 14 residues. Between the trimmed V and J ends, which lost 6 bases and 2 bases, there was a span of 14 bases. In DNA, the CDR3 is TGCGCCAGCAAGAGGGTGTCGAGTAACACTGAAGCTTTCTTT. This sequence encodes CASKRVSSNTEAFF.

By share, this clone counts as medium-sized. This chain links TRBV7-2 with TRBJ2-7, with D perhaps matching TRBD1 (5 bases). The CDR3 runs 14 residues. Trimming removed 0 bases from V and 0 bases from J, with 6 bases in between. Germline V gives CDR1 SGHTA, CDR2 FQGNSA. CDR3 loop: CASSLAGRSYEQYF. The DNA of the CDR3 is TGTGCCAGCAGCTTAGCGGGGCGCTCCTACGAGCAGTACTTC.

The rearrangement links TRBV15 to TRBJ2-6, with D possibly being TRBD1 (5 bases). V lost 8 bases and J 0 bases, leaving 8 bases between the germline ends. This CDR3 contains 14 residues. Germline V gene data show CDR1 as LNHNV and CDR2 as YYDKDF (reference sequence). CDR3 sequence (DNA): TGTGCCACCCGTGACAGCTCTGGGGCCAACGTCCTGACTTTC. Translated, it gives CATRDSSGANVLTF.

The chain is built from TRBV7-2 and TRBJ2-2; D is uncertain. The CDR3 consists of 15 residues. Germline CDR1 reads SGHTA; CDR2 reads FQGNSA. The V end lost 1 base, the J end lost 1 base, and 7 bases lay between the germline ends. CDR3 residues: CASSLDGRNTGELFF. The CDR3 DNA reads TGTGCCAGCAGCTTAGATGGCAGGAACACCGGGGAGCTGTTTTTT.

This sequence joins TRBV5-4 and TRBJ2-3; no clear D gene. V lost 1 base and J 0 bases, leaving 9 bases between the germline ends. The CDR3 has 15 residues. Germline lookup yields CDR1 SGHNT and CDR2 YYREEE (reference sequence). The CDR3 nucleotides read TGTGCCAGCAGCTTGTCTTTAAGCAGCACAGATACGCAGTATTTT. It specifies CASSLSLSSTDTQYF.

The chain combines TRBV18 with TRBJ2-7; TRBD1 agrees at 7 bases. J was trimmed by 3 bases and V by 2 bases; bases with no gene match: 1. Germline CDR1 reads KGHSH; CDR2 reads LQKENI. The CDR3 is 13 amino acids. As DNA, the CDR3 is TGTGCCAGCTCACCAGGGACAGACTACGAGCAGTACTTC. Translation: CASSPGTDYEQYF. Using reference TRBV18 and TRBJ2-7 for the parts outside the CDR3, the full variable domain is NAGVMQNPRHLVRRRGQEARLRCSPMKGHSHVYWYRQLPEEGLKFMVYLQKENIIDESGMPKERFSAEFPKEGPSILRIQQVVRGDSAAYFCASSPGTDYEQYFGPGTRLTVT.

V is TRBV7-6 and J is TRBJ2-7; 10 bases align to TRBD2. CDR3 length equals 16 residues. CDR1 and CDR2 from the germline V gene are SGHVS and FNYEAQ. After removal of 0 bases from V and 1 base from J, the junction contained 3 bases not matched to a gene. In DNA, the CDR3 is TGTGCCAGCAGCTTAGCGGCAGCGGGAGGGTCCTACGAGCAGTACTTC. As protein: CASSLAAAGGSYEQYF.

The rearrangement uses TRBV9 and TRBJ2-5; 15 bases are a match to TRBD2. The V segment lost 3 bases and the J segment 5 bases; nucleotides outside the gene matches: 5. The CDR3 is 16 residues long. CDR1 and CDR2 from the germline V gene are SGDLS and YYNGEE. CDR3 protein: CASSDLGTSGRETQYF. The CDR3 bases are TGTGCCAGCAGCGACCTTGGGACTAGCGGGAGGGAGACCCAGTACTTC.

The gene calls are TRBV7-9 and TRBJ2-1, with D maybe TRBD2 (6 bases). This CDR3 has 15 residues. CDR1 is SEHNR, CDR2 FQNEAQ, per germline (reference sequence). The V end was cut by 2 bases, the J end by 6 bases, with 14 bases between. The CDR3 sequence: CASSLSPGLINEQFF. The CDR3 nucleotides read TGTGCCAGCAGCTTAAGCCCCGGACTAATCAATGAGCAGTTCTTC.

The gene calls are TRBV19 and TRBJ1-1; no reliable D call. V lost 11 bases and J lost 5, with 12 bases in between. The germline CDR1 and CDR2 sequences are LNHDA and SQIVND (reference sequence). This CDR3 is 11 amino acids long. CDR3 in amino acids: CASTRRTEAFF. Written as DNA, the CDR3 is TGTGCCTCCACTCGGCGGACTGAAGCTTTCTTT.

The chain employs TRBV7-8 and TRBJ1-4; 7 nucleotides match TRBD1. The CDR3 has 17 residues. V shed 2 bases, J shed 5 bases, and the junction held 11 bases outside the gene matches. Germline V gene data show CDR1 as SGHVS and CDR2 as FQNEAQ. In nucleotides, the CDR3 is TGTGCCAGCAGCTTATGGTTGAGGGGACAGAGCAATGAAAAACTGTTTTTT. Translation: CASSLWLRGQSNEKLFF.

Here the CDR3 reads CASSPDGRGGETQYF. As DNA, the CDR3 is TGTGCCAGCAGCCCTGACGGGAGAGGCGGAGAGACCCAGTACTTC. The chain joins TRBV11-2 to TRBJ2-5; D perhaps matches TRBD2 (6 bases). CDR3 length: 15 residues. Deletions cut 5 bases from V and 4 bases from J, with 17 bases between. Germline V gene sequence: CDR1 SGHAT, CDR2 FQNNGV.

The chain combines TRBV9 with TRBJ1-2; weak D call: TRBD1 (6 bases). CDR1 and CDR2 from the germline V gene are SGDLS and YYNGEE. Trimming removed 4 bases at V and 5 bases at J, with 9 bases between. The CDR3 length is 12 residues. For the CDR3, the DNA is TGTGCCAGCAGCTCTGGACAGTATGGCTACACCTTC. Translation gives CASSSGQYGYTF.

The DNA of the CDR3 is TGTGCCAGCAGCCTCCCGGGCACCGGGGAGCTGTTTTTT. This codes for CASSLPGTGELFF. The rearrangement uses TRBV7-9 and TRBJ2-2; no clear D. From germline, CDR1 is SEHNR and CDR2 FQNEAQ (reference sequence). The CDR3 loop spans 13 amino acids. V gave up 5 bases and J gave up 4 bases, with 8 bases separating them.

V is TRBV18 and J is TRBJ2-1; the D gene is possibly TRBD1 (6 bases). Germline V gene data show CDR1 as KGHSH and CDR2 as LQKENI. The CDR3 length is 14 residues. Trimming shortened V by 0 bases and J by 8 bases, and 11 bases separated the two germline ends. The CDR3 region has the DNA TGTGCCAGCTCACCACCTACAGGGAACGATGAGCAGTTCTTC. It yields the protein CASSPPTGNDEQFF.

This chain uses TRBV11-3 with TRBJ2-3, with D perhaps TRBD2 (6 bases). The CDR3 contains 15 residues. V lost 4 bases, J lost 2 bases, and 13 bases lay in between. CDR1 SGHNT and CDR2 YENEEA come from the germline V gene. CDR3 region: CASSSGGDYTDTQYF. The CDR3 DNA sequence: TGTGCCAGCAGCTCCGGGGGAGACTACACAGATACGCAGTATTTT.

The chain employs TRBV6-1 and TRBJ1-2; possible D gene TRBD1, 6 bases. Trimming shortened V by 4 bases and J by 4 bases, and 16 bases separated the two germline ends. Germline CDR1 and CDR2: MNHNS and SASEGT. The CDR3 sequence is 15 residues long. CDR3 sequence: CASSALDRMTYGYTF. Written as DNA, the CDR3 is TGTGCCAGCAGTGCTTTGGACAGAATGACCTATGGCTACACCTTC.

The V and J genes are TRBV4-1 and TRBJ2-1, with 8 bases identical to TRBD2. V lost 5 bases and J lost 8; bases outside the gene matches: 14. The CDR3 sequence is 16 residues long. CDR1 and CDR2 from the germline V gene are MGHRA and YSYEKL. CDR3 nucleotide sequence: TGCGCCAGCAGCGTAGCGGGGCTAGCAGAGGGGGATGAGCAGTTCTTC. As protein: CASSVAGLAEGDEQFF.

In this sample, this clone is large. The chain joins TRBV7-9 to TRBJ2-3; D call uncertain. Trimming took 1 base from V and 3 from J, leaving 8 bases between them. Germline V lookup: CDR1 SEHNR, CDR2 FQNEAQ (reference sequence). CDR3 length equals 14 residues. CDR3 sequence (DNA): TGTGCCAGCAGCTTAGTTAGCAGTACAGATACGCAGTATTTT. As protein: CASSLVSSTDTQYF. The whole variable domain, filled in from reference TRBV7-9 and TRBJ2-3, reads DTGVSQNPRHKITKRGQNVTFRCDPISEHNRLYWYRQTLGQGPEFLTYFQNEAQLEKSRLLSDRFSAERPKGSFSTLEIQRTEQGDSAMYLCASSLVSSTDTQYFGPGTRLTVL.